Presented here are 22 T cell receptor beta chains from one specimen sequenced in a study of Ad26.COV2.S vaccination and SARS-CoV-2 variants. Stated treatment: over 15 received Ad26.COV2.S at low or high dose, single or two shots; roughly five received placebo; per-sample allocation not given. The investigators took samples on day 63 after the first vaccine or placebo injection. Generated by immunoSEQ multiplex PCR, the TCRdb table keeps only in-frame clones and is missing some. The data contain some 370,000 clones, roughly 85% of them singletons. The sequencing used peripheral blood, collected in a trial of Ad26.COV2.S vaccine versus placebo. These receptors all stem from a person aged 18-65 years who received the Ad26.COV2.S COVID-19 vaccine or a placebo.

The rearrangement joins TRBV11-2 to TRBJ2-7; D might be TRBD2 (6 bases). V was trimmed by 2 bases and J by 4 bases, leaving 15 bases between them. Per germline, CDR1 SGHAT and CDR2 FQNNGV. This CDR3 contains 15 residues. CDR3 in DNA: TGTGCCAGCAGCTTACCTCCTAGCGCTAAGTACGAGCAGTACTTC. Amino acid sequence: CASSLPPSAKYEQYF. The complete variable domain, with remaining parts taken from reference TRBV11-2 and TRBJ2-7, reads EAGVAQSPRYKIIEKRQSVAFWCNPISGHATLYWYQQILGQGPKLLIQFQNNGVVDDSQLPKDRFSAERLKGVDSTLKIQPAKLEDSAVYLCASSLPPSAKYEQYFGPGTRLTVT.

The chain employs TRBV6-1 and TRBJ2-5; TRBD1 matches at 7 bases. The CDR3 is 15 amino acids. Looked up from germline, CDR1 is MNHNS and CDR2 is SASEGT. With 2 bases clipped from V and 3 bases from J, the junction kept 6 bases outside the gene matches. Here the CDR3 reads CASSERRTGKETQYF. CDR3 nucleotides: TGTGCCAGCAGTGAACGCCGGACAGGTAAAGAGACCCAGTACTTC.

The chain joins TRBV28 to TRBJ2-3; TRBD2 matches at 8 bases. Germline V gene lookup returns CDR1 MDHEN and CDR2 SYDVKM. V lost 3 bases to trimming and J lost 2 bases; unmatched junction nucleotides: 10. CDR3 length: 17 amino acids. The chain's CDR3 is CASSFGSSSGSTDTQYF. The CDR3 DNA reads as TGTGCCAGCAGTTTTGGCAGCTCTAGCGGGTCCACAGATACGCAGTATTTT.

The chain has TRBV4-1 and TRBJ2-2, with 7 bases matching TRBD1. The trim removed 1 base at V and 5 bases at J, leaving 4 bases unmatched. This CDR3 is 15 amino acids long. CDR1 is MGHRA, CDR2 YSYEKL, per germline. The CDR3 nucleotides read TGCGCCAGCAGCCAAGGGACAGGTGGGACCGGGGAGCTGTTTTTT. Amino acid sequence: CASSQGTGGTGELFF.

V is TRBV10-3 and J is TRBJ1-5; 7 bases map to TRBD1. The CDR3 covers 13 residues. Trimming took 5 bases from V and 7 from J; bases not matched to a gene: 5. The germline gives CDR1 ENHRY, CDR2 SYGVKD. The CDR3 nucleotides are TGTGCCATCAGTTCCGACAGGGAGCAGCCCCAGCATTTT. Encoded protein: CAISSDREQPQHF.

This clone was seen a few times. The chain combines TRBV19 with TRBJ1-1, with D maybe TRBD1 (5 bases). V lost 3 bases, J lost 10 bases, and 12 bases lay in between. This CDR3 is 12 amino acids long. Germline V lookup: CDR1 LNHDA, CDR2 SQIVND (reference sequence). In nucleotides, the CDR3 is TGTGCCAGTAGTATTTCAGGGTCGAGAGCTTTCTTT. Protein sequence: CASSISGSRAFF.

The genes are TRBV9 and TRBJ2-7; TRBD2 aligns across 12 bases. J lost 7 bases, V lost 4 bases, and 9 bases had no gene match. The CDR3 sequence is 15 residues long. Germline V gene sequence: CDR1 SGDLS, CDR2 YYNGEE. The CDR3 DNA follows: TGTGCCAGCAGCCGGACTAGCGGGACCCCGCAGGAGCAGTACTTC. Translated, it gives CASSRTSGTPQEQYF.

V and J are TRBV10-1 and TRBJ1-5; the D gene is possibly TRBD1 (6 bases). V was pared by 6 bases and J by 2 bases, with 17 bases between. Per germline, CDR1 WNHNN and CDR2 SYGVQD (reference sequence). The CDR3 spans 16 residues. In DNA, the CDR3 is TGCGCCAGCAGAGTCTTTGACAGGTGCGGCAATCAGCCCCAGCATTTT. Protein: CASRVFDRCGNQPQHF.

This clone was counted between two and nine times. The genes are TRBV30 and TRBJ2-6; the D is unclear. This CDR3 region has 14 residues. CDR1 GTSNPN and CDR2 SVGIG come from the germline V gene (reference sequence). The V end lost 6 bases, the J end lost 0 bases, and 9 bases lay between the germline ends. CDR3 in DNA: TGTGCCTGTCTAGACCGCTCTGGGGCCAACGTCCTGACTTTC. Translation gives CACLDRSGANVLTF.

This rearrangement joins TRBV12-5 to TRBJ1-2; D perhaps matches TRBD1 (5 bases). This CDR3 is 16 amino acids long. V was clipped by 2 bases and J by 8 bases, with 21 bases between them. Germline CDR1 LGHNT, CDR2 FRNRAP. The CDR3 spells CASGLTRTGLVRGYTF. The CDR3, as DNA: TGTGCTAGTGGTTTGACCCGAACGGGACTGGTGCGAGGCTACACCTTC.

The chain is built from TRBV5-1 and TRBJ1-1; 9 nucleotides match TRBD1. In germline, CDR1 is SGHRS, CDR2 YFSETQ. The junction had 11 bases not matched to a gene; V was cut back by 1 base and J by 4 bases. CDR3 length: 17 residues. CDR3 in DNA: TGCGCCAGCAGCTTGCCACAGGGGGCGCCTTTGGGCACTGAAGCTTTCTTT. Translated, it gives CASSLPQGAPLGTEAFF.

The chain combines TRBV9 with TRBJ2-7, with D unclear. V lost 0 bases, J lost 2 bases, and 6 bases lay in between. CDR3 length: 13 residues. Looked up from germline, CDR1 is SGDLS and CDR2 is YYNGEE. This chain's CDR3 is CASSVVPTYEQYF. CDR3 nucleotides: TGTGCCAGCAGCGTAGTACCAACCTACGAGCAGTACTTC.

J is TRBJ2-7 and V is TRBV4-1; 7 bases line up with TRBD2. Trimming at V came to 4 bases and at J to 0 bases, leaving 6 bases not matched to a gene. The CDR3 runs 15 residues. Germline values: CDR1 MGHRA, CDR2 YSYEKL. In DNA form, the CDR3 reads TGCGCCAGCAGCCGAGGGGTAGCGGGCTCCTACGAGCAGTACTTC. This codes for CASSRGVAGSYEQYF.

The chain joins TRBV5-1 to TRBJ1-1; tentative D call: TRBD1 (5 bases). Germline loops: CDR1 SGHRS, CDR2 YFSETQ. The CDR3 totals 15 residues. Trimming stripped 4 bases from V and 3 bases from J, with 16 bases between. CDR3 nucleotide sequence: TGCGCCAGCAGCCCCCCTGGACGAGGGGACACTGAAGCTTTCTTT. Protein: CASSPPGRGDTEAFF.

The V call is TRBV3-1 (or the pseudogene TRBV3-2), the J call TRBJ2-1, with D perhaps matching TRBD1 or TRBD2 (5 bases each). The germline V gene encodes CDR1 LGHDT and CDR2 YNNKEL (reference sequence). The ends were cut back, 5 bases at V and 9 bases at J, with 17 bases in the middle. The CDR3 loop spans 14 amino acids. CDR3 amino acids: CASSWLAADSEQFF. Here the CDR3 DNA reads TGTGCCAGCAGCTGGCTAGCAGCTGACAGTGAGCAGTTCTTC.

This chain links TRBV5-4 with TRBJ2-7, with 10 bases fitting TRBD1. Trimming removed 3 bases from V and 1 base from J; junction bases left unmatched: 4. CDR1 and CDR2 from the germline V gene are SGHNT and YYREEE (reference sequence). CDR3 size: 15 residues. The CDR3 nucleotides read TGTGCCAGCAGCTCGGACAGGGGGGGATCCTACGAGCAGTACTTC. The encoded protein is CASSSDRGGSYEQYF. Combining the CDR3 with reference TRBV5-4 and TRBJ2-7 gives the whole variable domain ETGVTQSPTHLIKTRGQQVTLRCSSQSGHNTVSWYQQALGQGPQFIFQYYREEENGRGNFPPRFSGLQFPNYSSELNVNALELDDSALYLCASSSDRGGSYEQYFGPGTRLTVT.

The genes are TRBV4-2 and TRBJ2-2; D not certain. CDR1 and CDR2 from the germline V gene are LGHNA and YNFKEQ. The V and J ends lost 1 base and 3 bases respectively, with 12 bases between them. The length of the CDR3 is 16 residues. CDR3 amino acids: CASSQAKRSHTGELFF. CDR3 nucleotides: TGTGCCAGCAGCCAAGCGAAGAGATCGCACACCGGGGAGCTGTTTTTT.

This clone showed up just a few times. The gene calls are TRBV12-3 or TRBV12-4 and TRBJ1-5, with 7 bases matching TRBD1. V was pared by 1 base and J by 6 bases, with 0 bases of the junction left unmatched. The CDR3 loop spans 13 amino acids. In DNA, the CDR3 is TGTGCCAGCAGTTTAGGACAGGGTCAGCCCCAGCATTTT. Amino acids: CASSLGQGQPQHF.

The chain couples TRBV19 to TRBJ1-1, with D unclear. The CDR3 loop spans 15 amino acids. The germline CDR1 and CDR2 sequences are LNHDA and SQIVND (reference sequence). Trimming stripped 7 bases from V and 2 bases from J, with 17 bases between. DNA for the CDR3: TGTGCCAGTATTCCGGTCGACGGGAGAAACACTGAAGCTTTCTTT. Amino acid sequence: CASIPVDGRNTEAFF.

The count of this clone is one. V is TRBV2 and J is TRBJ1-4; no reliable D call. Germline CDR1 is SNHLY and CDR2 is FYNNEI. V was pared by 4 bases and J by 5 bases, with 8 bases between. This CDR3 contains 13 residues. The CDR3 nucleotides are TGTGCCAGCAGTGGATTAGGAAATGAAAAACTGTTTTTT. It translates to CASSGLGNEKLFF.

The V call is TRBV6-6, the J call TRBJ2-7; 9 bases are a match to TRBD1. The V and J ends lost 8 bases and 5 bases, in that order; junction bases with no gene match: 7. The CDR3 totals 13 residues. Germline lookup yields CDR1 MNHNY and CDR2 SVGAGI (reference sequence). As DNA, the CDR3 is TGTGCCAGCCGCGGGACAGGGTTGAACGAGCAGTACTTC. This sequence encodes CASRGTGLNEQYF.

This CDR3 reads CATSSQGYEQYF. The CDR3 bases are TGTGCCACCAGCAGTCAGGGCTACGAGCAGTACTTC. The V call is TRBV15, the J call TRBJ2-7; D is perhaps TRBD1 (5 bases). This CDR3 has 12 residues. Germline V lookup: CDR1 LNHNV, CDR2 YYDKDF (reference sequence). Trimming shortened V by 3 bases and J by 3 bases, and 6 bases separated the two germline ends.